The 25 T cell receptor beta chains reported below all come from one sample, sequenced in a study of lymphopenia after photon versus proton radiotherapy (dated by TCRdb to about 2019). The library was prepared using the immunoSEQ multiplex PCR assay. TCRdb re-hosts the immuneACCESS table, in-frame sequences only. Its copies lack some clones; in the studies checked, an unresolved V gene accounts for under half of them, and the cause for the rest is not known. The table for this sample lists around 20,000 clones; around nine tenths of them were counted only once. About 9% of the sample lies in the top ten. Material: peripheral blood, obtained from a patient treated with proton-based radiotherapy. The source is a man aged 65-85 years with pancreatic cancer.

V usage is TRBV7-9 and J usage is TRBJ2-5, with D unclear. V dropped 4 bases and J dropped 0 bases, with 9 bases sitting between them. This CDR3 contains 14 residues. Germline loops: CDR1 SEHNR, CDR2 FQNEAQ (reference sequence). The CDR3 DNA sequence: TGTGCCAGCAGCTCCTCGGGCTACCAAGAGACCCAGTACTTC. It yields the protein CASSSSGYQETQYF. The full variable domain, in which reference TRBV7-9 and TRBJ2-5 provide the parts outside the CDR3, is DTGVSQNPRHKITKRGQNVTFRCDPISEHNRLYWYRQTLGQGPEFLTYFQNEAQLEKSRLLSDRFSAERPKGSFSTLEIQRTEQGDSAMYLCASSSSGYQETQYFGPGTRLLVL.

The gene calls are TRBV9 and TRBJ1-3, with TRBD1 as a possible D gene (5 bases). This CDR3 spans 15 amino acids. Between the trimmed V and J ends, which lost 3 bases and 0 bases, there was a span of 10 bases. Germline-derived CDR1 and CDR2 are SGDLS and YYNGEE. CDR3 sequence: CASSAGSDSGNTIYF. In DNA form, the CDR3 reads TGTGCCAGCAGCGCAGGGTCTGACTCTGGAAACACCATATATTTT.

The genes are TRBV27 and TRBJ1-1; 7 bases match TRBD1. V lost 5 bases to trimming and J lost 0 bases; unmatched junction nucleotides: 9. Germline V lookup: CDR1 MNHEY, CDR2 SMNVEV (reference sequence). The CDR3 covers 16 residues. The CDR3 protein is CASSLVRGSMNTEAFF. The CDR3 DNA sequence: TGTGCCAGCAGTCTGGTCAGGGGGAGTATGAACACTGAAGCTTTCTTT.

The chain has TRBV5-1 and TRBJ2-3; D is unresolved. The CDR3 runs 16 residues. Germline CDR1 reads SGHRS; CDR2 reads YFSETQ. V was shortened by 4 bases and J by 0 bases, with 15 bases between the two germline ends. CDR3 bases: TGCGCCAGCAGCCCCCTCGGGCGGAGAAGCACAGATACGCAGTATTTT. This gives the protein CASSPLGRRSTDTQYF.

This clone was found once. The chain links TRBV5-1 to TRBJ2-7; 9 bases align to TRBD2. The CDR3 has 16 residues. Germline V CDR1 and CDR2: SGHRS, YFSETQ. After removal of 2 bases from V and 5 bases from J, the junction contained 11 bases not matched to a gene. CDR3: CASSFTQAAGGHEQYF. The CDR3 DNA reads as TGCGCCAGCAGCTTCACCCAAGCCGCGGGAGGGCACGAGCAGTACTTC.

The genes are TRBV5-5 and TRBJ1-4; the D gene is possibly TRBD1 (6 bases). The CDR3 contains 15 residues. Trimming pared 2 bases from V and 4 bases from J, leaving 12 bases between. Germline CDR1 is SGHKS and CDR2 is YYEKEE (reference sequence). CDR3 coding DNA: TGTGCCAGCAGCTTTCAGACAGGTCTTAATGAAAAACTGTTTTTT. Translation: CASSFQTGLNEKLFF. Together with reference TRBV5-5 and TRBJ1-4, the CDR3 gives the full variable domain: DAGVTQSPTHLIKTRGQQVTLRCSPISGHKSVSWYQQVLGQGPQFIFQYYEKEERGRGNFPDRFSARQFPNYSSELNVNALLLGDSALYLCASSFQTGLNEKLFFGSGTQLSVL.

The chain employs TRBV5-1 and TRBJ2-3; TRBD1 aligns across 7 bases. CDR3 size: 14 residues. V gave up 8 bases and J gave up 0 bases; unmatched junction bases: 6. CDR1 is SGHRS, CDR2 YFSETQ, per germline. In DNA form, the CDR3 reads TGCGCCAGTAACAGGGGCGAAAGCACAGATACGCAGTATTTT. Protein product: CASNRGESTDTQYF. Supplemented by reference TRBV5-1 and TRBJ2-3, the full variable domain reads KAGVTQTPRYLIKTRGQQVTLSCSPISGHRSVSWYQQTPGQGLQFLFEYFSETQRNKGNFPGRFSGRQFSNSRSEMNVSTLELGDSALYLCASNRGESTDTQYFGPGTRLTVL.

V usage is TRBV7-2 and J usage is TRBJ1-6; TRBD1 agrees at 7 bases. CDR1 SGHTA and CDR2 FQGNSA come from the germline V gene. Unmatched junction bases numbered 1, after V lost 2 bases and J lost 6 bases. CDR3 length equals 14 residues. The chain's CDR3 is CASSLNRGNSPLHF. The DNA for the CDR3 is TGTGCCAGCAGCTTAAACAGGGGTAATTCACCCCTCCACTTT.

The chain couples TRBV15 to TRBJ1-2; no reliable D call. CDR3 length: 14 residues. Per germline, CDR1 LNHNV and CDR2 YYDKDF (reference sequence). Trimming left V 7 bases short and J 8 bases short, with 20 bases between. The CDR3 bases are TGTGCCACCATACCAACCCGGGCCAAGAAAGGCTACACCTTC. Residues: CATIPTRAKKGYTF.

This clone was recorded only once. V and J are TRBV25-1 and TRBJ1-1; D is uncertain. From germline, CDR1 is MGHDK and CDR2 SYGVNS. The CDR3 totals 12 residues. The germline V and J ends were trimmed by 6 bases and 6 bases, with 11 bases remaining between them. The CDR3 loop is CASSLGYSEAFF. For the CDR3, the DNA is TGTGCCAGCAGCCTAGGGTACTCTGAAGCTTTCTTT.

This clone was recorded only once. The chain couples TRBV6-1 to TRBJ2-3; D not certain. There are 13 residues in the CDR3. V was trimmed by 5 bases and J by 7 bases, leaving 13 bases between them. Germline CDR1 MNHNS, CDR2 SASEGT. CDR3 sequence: CASSPRPPYTQYF. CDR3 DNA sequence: TGTGCCAGCAGTCCCCGTCCTCCTTATACGCAGTATTTT.

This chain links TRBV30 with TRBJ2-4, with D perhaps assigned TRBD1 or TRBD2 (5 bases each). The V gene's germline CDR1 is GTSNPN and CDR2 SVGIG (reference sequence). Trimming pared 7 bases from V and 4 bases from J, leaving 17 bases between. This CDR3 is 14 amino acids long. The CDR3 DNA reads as TGTGCCTCCGGGACCTCGGGATCAAAAAACATTCAGTACTTC. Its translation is CASGTSGSKNIQYF. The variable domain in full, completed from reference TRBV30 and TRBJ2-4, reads SQTIHQWPATLVQPVGSPLSLECTVEGTSNPNLYWYRQAAGRGLQLLFYSVGIGQISSEVPQNLSASRPQDRQFILSSKKLLLSDSGFYLCASGTSGSKNIQYFGAGTRLSVL.

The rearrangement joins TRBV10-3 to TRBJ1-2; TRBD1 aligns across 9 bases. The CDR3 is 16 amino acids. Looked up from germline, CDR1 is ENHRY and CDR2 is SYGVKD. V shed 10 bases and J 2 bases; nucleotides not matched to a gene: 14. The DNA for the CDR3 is TGTGCCAGCTCAAAACAGACAGGGACAGGGAACTATGGCTACACCTTC. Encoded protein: CASSKQTGTGNYGYTF.

Here the CDR3 DNA reads TGTGCCAGCAGGGCGAGCTCCTATAATTCACCCCTCCACTTT. This encodes CASRASSYNSPLHF. V is TRBV13 and J is TRBJ1-6; D unresolved. CDR3 length equals 14 residues. CDR1 and CDR2 from the germline V gene are PRHDT and FYEKMQ (reference sequence). V lost 6 bases, J lost 0 bases, and 6 bases lay in between.

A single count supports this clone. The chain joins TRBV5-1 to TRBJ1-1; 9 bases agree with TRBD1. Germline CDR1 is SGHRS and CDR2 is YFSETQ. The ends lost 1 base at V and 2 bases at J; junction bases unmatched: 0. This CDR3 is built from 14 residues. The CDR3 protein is CASSLTGGNTEAFF. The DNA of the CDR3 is TGCGCCAGCAGCTTGACAGGGGGCAACACTGAAGCTTTCTTT.

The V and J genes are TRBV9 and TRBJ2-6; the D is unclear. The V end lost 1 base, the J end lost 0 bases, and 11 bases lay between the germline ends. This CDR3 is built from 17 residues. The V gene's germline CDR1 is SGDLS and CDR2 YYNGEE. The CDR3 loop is CASSVSPGISGANVLTF. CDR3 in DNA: TGTGCCAGCAGCGTAAGTCCGGGTATCTCTGGGGCCAACGTCCTGACTTTC.

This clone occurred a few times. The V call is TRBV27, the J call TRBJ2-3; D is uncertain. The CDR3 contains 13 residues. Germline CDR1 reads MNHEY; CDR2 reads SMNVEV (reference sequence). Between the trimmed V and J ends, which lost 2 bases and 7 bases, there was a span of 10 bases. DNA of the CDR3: TGTGCCAGCAGTTTAGCCATTGGGAATACGCAGTATTTT. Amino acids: CASSLAIGNTQYF.

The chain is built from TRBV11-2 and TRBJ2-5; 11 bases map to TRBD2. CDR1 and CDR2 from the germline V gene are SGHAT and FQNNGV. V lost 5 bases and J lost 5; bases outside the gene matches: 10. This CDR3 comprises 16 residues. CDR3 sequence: CASSLVELAGVETQYF. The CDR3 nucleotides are TGTGCCAGCAGCCTAGTGGAACTAGCGGGAGTTGAGACCCAGTACTTC.

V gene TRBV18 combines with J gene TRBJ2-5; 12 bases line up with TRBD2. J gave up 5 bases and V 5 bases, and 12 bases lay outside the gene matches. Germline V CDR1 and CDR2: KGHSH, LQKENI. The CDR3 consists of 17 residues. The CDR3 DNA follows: TGTGCCAGCTCAACACGGACTAGCGGGGTCCTCCAGGAGACCCAGTACTTC. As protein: CASSTRTSGVLQETQYF.

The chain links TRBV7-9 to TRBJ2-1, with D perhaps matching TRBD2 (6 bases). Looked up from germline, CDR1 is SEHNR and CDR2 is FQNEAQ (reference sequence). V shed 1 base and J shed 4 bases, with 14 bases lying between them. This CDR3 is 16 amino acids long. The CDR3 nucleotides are TGTGCCAGCAGCTTAGTTGGAGGGACTTCTTACAATGAGCAGTTCTTC. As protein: CASSLVGGTSYNEQFF.

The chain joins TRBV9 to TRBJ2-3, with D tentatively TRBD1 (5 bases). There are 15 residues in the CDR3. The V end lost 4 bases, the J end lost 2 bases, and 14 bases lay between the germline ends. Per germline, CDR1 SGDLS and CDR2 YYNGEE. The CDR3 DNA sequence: TGTGCCAGCAGCCCAGACAGACGGGTCACAGATACGCAGTATTTT. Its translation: CASSPDRRVTDTQYF.

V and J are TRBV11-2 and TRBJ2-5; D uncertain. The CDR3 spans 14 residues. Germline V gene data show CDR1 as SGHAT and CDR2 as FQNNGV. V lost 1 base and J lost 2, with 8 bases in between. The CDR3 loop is CASSLGTEQETQYF. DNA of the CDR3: TGTGCCAGCAGCTTAGGGACGGAACAAGAGACCCAGTACTTC.

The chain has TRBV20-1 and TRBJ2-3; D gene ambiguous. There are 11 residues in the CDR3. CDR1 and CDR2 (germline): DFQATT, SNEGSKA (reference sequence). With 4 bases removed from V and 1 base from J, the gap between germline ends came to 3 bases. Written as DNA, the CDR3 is TGCAGTGCTACGGGCACAGATACGCAGTATTTT. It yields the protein CSATGTDTQYF.

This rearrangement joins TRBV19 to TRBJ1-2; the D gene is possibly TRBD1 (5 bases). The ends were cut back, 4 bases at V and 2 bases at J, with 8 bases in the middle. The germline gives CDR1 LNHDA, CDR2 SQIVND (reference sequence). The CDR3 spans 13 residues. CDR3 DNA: TGTGCCAGTAGTAAGACAGTAAACTATGGCTACACCTTC. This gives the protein CASSKTVNYGYTF. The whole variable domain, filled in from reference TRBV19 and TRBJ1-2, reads DGGITQSPKYLFRKEGQNVTLSCEQNLNHDAMYWYRQDPGQGLRLIYYSQIVNDFQKGDIAEGYSVSREKKESFPLTVTSAQKNPTAFYLCASSKTVNYGYTFGSGTRLTVV.

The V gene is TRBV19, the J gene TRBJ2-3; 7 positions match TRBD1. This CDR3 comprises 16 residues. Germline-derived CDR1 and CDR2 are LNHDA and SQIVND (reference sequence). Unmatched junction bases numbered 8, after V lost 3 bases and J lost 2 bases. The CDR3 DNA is TGTGCCAGTAGTATTCATGGACAGGTGAACACAGATACGCAGTATTTT. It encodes CASSIHGQVNTDTQYF.